Listed below are T cell receptor beta chains from one sample, sequenced in a study of T-cell reconstitution after alpha-beta-depleted transplantation in children. TCRdb reprocessed the PCR reads via MiXCR and lists one record per CDR3 protein. The sample includes hundreds of thousands of distinct CDR3 sequences, 10% to 15% of them seen just once. Source: PBMCs, taken before TCRalphabeta/CD19-depleted stem cell transplant. Receptors originate from a girl between 2 and 10 years old with congenital amegakaryocytic thrombocytopenia, due to receive a stem cell transplant. Each CDR3 is given without its conserved first and last residue. Fields, in order: J gene, V gene, clone size, CDR3 protein. Some rows have no size entry. The others give once, few or many, or a class for an expanded clone.

J: TRBJ1-4; V: TRBV10-3; size: many; CDR3: AIRYRDRVPEKLF
J: TRBJ2-1; V: TRBV20-1; size: many; CDR3: SARAKAGGGGDEQF
J: TRBJ1-1; V: TRBV11-2; size: .; CDR3: ASSLAERRNTEAF
J: TRBJ2-5; V: TRBV7-8; size: .; CDR3: ASRPGQGFETQY
J: TRBJ2-1; V: TRBV12-3/TRBV12-4; size: .; CDR3: ASRGERAVNEQF
J: TRBJ2-1; V: TRBV20-1; size: many; CDR3: SAREGTTSGAEQF
J: TRBJ1-2; V: TRBV21-1; size: .; CDR3: ASSKALEGPYGYT
J: TRBJ1-2; V: TRBV5-1; size: .; CDR3: ASSLDGTPRDGYT
J: TRBJ2-3; V: TRBV7-2; size: few; CDR3: ASSLAPGVFPRDTQY
J: TRBJ2-1; V: TRBV6-1; size: many; CDR3: ASSEGLAGYEQF
J: TRBJ2-5; V: TRBV27; size: .; CDR3: VSSENSGQGFETQY
J: TRBJ2-3; V: TRBV7-2; size: .; CDR3: ASSYTVLANADTQY
J: TRBJ2-3; V: TRBV7-6; size: few; CDR3: ASSEYGRDDWDTQY
J: TRBJ2-7; V: TRBV12-3/TRBV12-4; size: many; CDR3: ASSFGGTYEQY
J: TRBJ2-6; V: TRBV7-3; size: few; CDR3: ASSLNTRDLA
J: TRBJ2-1; V: TRBV28; size: many; CDR3: ASTSYTFPTNEQF
J: TRBJ2-3; V: TRBV12-5; size: .; CDR3: ASGLDLRARADTQY
J: TRBJ2-5; V: TRBV20-1; size: .; CDR3: SAREGPRGGRRETQY
J: TRBJ2-7; V: TRBV7-2; size: few; CDR3: ASSLRGVGRSYEQY
J: TRBJ2-3; V: TRBV5-1; size: many; CDR3: ASSRDGWRITDTQY
J: TRBJ1-1; V: TRBV5-1; size: many; CDR3: ASNRERSTEAF
J: TRBJ1-1; V: TRBV19; size: .; CDR3: ASRGQGASEAF
J: TRBJ2-1; V: TRBV5-1; size: few; CDR3: ASSPGTSGPSYNEQF
J: TRBJ2-7; V: TRBV5-1; size: many; CDR3: ASSLEGLAGVDEQY
J: TRBJ2-1; V: TRBV5-1; size: many; CDR3: ASSSDRLADYNEQF
J: TRBJ1-4; V: TRBV20-1; size: many; CDR3: SARDHAVPEQKLF
J: TRBJ2-1; V: TRBV7-8; size: few; CDR3: AILGTSGGGEQF
J: TRBJ2-7; V: TRBV20-1; size: .; CDR3: CAGVGTAALSSYEQY